The 18 T cell receptor beta chains below all came from one sample that was sequenced in a study of T cell responses to AZD1222 COVID-19 vaccine (dated by TCRdb to the early 2020s). Explained via the paper, the time point label denotes: baseline before first vaccination. Libraries were prepared through the immunoSEQ multiplex PCR assay. TCRdb took over this immuneACCESS table, retaining in-frame rearrangements with V and J assigned. Such tables are incomplete; in checked studies, under half of the missing clones stem from an unresolved V gene, and the remainder is unexplained. This sample gives roughly 49,000 clones in total; about 80% of them show up just once. Clones ranked in the top ten supply approximately 7% of the sample. Sequenced here: peripheral blood, sampled on day 0 of AZD1222 vaccination. The receptor source for this set is an adult in good health.

The chain combines TRBV3-1 (or the pseudogene TRBV3-2) with TRBJ2-1, with D tentatively TRBD2 (6 bases). This CDR3 comprises 14 residues. The germline V gene encodes CDR1 LGHDT and CDR2 YNNKEL (reference sequence). Trimming left V 0 bases short and J 7 bases short, with 10 bases between. The CDR3 sequence: CASSQEGSGNEQFF. The DNA for the CDR3 is TGTGCCAGCAGCCAAGAAGGTAGCGGAAATGAGCAGTTCTTC.

The V call is TRBV2, the J call TRBJ1-6; weak D call: TRBD1 (5 bases). The CDR3 consists of 16 residues. V was trimmed by 3 bases and J by 5 bases, leaving 14 bases between them. The germline gives CDR1 SNHLY, CDR2 FYNNEI. The CDR3 nucleotides read TGTGCCAGCAGTGAGGGCAGGGCACAAAATAATTCACCCCTCCACTTT. Encoded protein: CASSEGRAQNNSPLHF.

The chain joins TRBV21-1 to TRBJ2-7. TRBV21-1 counts as a pseudogene. The CDR3 totals 16 residues. The CDR3 is CASSKDGELSSYEQYF. The CDR3 region has the DNA TGTGCCAGCAGCAAAGATGGGGAACTAAGCTCCTACGAGCAGTACTTC.

V and J are TRBV10-1 and TRBJ1-5; no clear D gene. The length of the CDR3 is 16 residues. Germline V gene sequence: CDR1 WNHNN, CDR2 SYGVQD (reference sequence). Trimming shortened V by 6 bases and J by 4 bases, and 19 bases separated the two germline ends. CDR3 nucleotides: TGCGCCAGCAGCAGACCCCTCGGACGGATTAATCAGCCCCAGCATTTT. This codes for CASSRPLGRINQPQHF.

This chain connects TRBV10-3 to TRBJ2-7, with a weak D call TRBD2 (5 bases). From germline, CDR1 is ENHRY and CDR2 SYGVKD. The CDR3 spans 15 residues. V lost 0 bases, J lost 2 bases, and 11 bases lay in between. CDR3 in amino acids: CAISESAGGTYEQYV. In DNA form, the CDR3 reads TGTGCCATCAGTGAGTCGGCAGGAGGTACCTACGAGCAGTACGTC.

The chain employs TRBV7-2 and TRBJ1-4; a possible D gene is TRBD1 (5 bases). CDR1 is SGHTA and CDR2 is FQGNSA in the germline V gene. The CDR3 has 14 amino acids. Trimming shortened V by 6 bases and J by 2 bases, and 10 bases separated the two germline ends. CDR3 in DNA: TGTGCCAGCAGACCGGGACCGACTAATGAAAAACTGTTTTTT. Its protein product is CASRPGPTNEKLFF.

The chain carries TRBV28 and TRBJ2-6; 8 nucleotides line up with TRBD1. The trim removed 3 bases at V and 2 bases at J, leaving 0 bases unmatched. The CDR3 extends over 15 amino acids. The germline V gene has CDR1 MDHEN and CDR2 SYDVKM. As DNA, the CDR3 is TGTGCCAGCAGTTTCAGGGGGCCTGGGGCCAACGTCCTGACTTTC. It yields the protein CASSFRGPGANVLTF.

The rearrangement uses TRBV6-2 or TRBV6-3 and TRBJ1-2; D gene ambiguous. Germline V gene lookup returns CDR1 MNHEY and CDR2 SVGEGT. The CDR3 is 14 amino acids. The V end was cut by 5 bases, the J end by 4 bases, with 14 bases between. CDR3 sequence: CASSNGPPRYGYTF. The CDR3 DNA follows: TGTGCCAGCAGTAATGGGCCCCCTCGCTATGGCTACACCTTC.

This clone was observed once. The V gene is TRBV29-1, the J gene TRBJ2-1, with TRBD2 matching over 8 bases. With V trimmed by 2 bases and J by 10 bases, 4 bases remained unmatched. Looked up from germline, CDR1 is SQVTM and CDR2 is ANQGSEA. The CDR3 is 12 residues long. The CDR3 spells CSVEPGREEQFF. DNA of the CDR3: TGCAGCGTTGAACCCGGGAGGGAAGAGCAGTTCTTC.

This chain joins TRBV6-1 and TRBJ1-4, with 8 bases identical to TRBD1. The germline CDR1 and CDR2 sequences are MNHNS and SASEGT. Losses at the gene ends were 3 bases for V and 5 bases for J; bases not matched to a gene: 2. There are 14 residues in the CDR3. The CDR3 DNA is TGTGCCAGCAGTGAGGGACAGGAAAATGAAAAACTGTTTTTT. It yields the protein CASSEGQENEKLFF.

The chain joins TRBV24-1 to TRBJ2-1; 9 bases fit TRBD1. The CDR3 loop spans 16 amino acids. Germline CDR1 reads KGHDR; CDR2 reads SFDVKD. Trimming removed 3 bases from V and 7 bases from J; junction bases left unmatched: 9. CDR3 residues: CATSDRTGGKLNEQFF. The CDR3, as DNA: TGTGCCACCAGTGATCGTACAGGGGGCAAGCTGAATGAGCAGTTCTTC.

The chain recombines TRBV6-2 or TRBV6-3 with TRBJ1-1; D gene unclear. Trimming stripped 5 bases from V and 8 bases from J, with 15 bases between. The CDR3 is 13 amino acids. Germline lookup yields CDR1 MNHEY and CDR2 SVGEGT. The DNA of the CDR3 is TGTGCCAGCAGTCTCGGCTCACCTCGGGAAGCTTTCTTT. It encodes CASSLGSPREAFF.

The chain employs TRBV18 and TRBJ1-2, with TRBD1 matching 8 bases. CDR1 and CDR2 (germline): KGHSH, LQKENI. With 4 bases clipped from V and 4 bases from J, the junction kept 8 bases outside the gene matches. This CDR3 region has 15 residues. The CDR3 spells CASSRSTGDLYGYTF. CDR3 nucleotides: TGTGCCAGCTCACGATCGACAGGGGACCTCTATGGCTACACCTTC.

This chain uses TRBV7-6 with TRBJ1-1; 9 nucleotides match TRBD1. After removal of 8 bases from V and 5 bases from J, the junction contained 9 bases not matched to a gene. The CDR3 extends over 14 amino acids. Per the germline V gene, CDR1 is SGHVS and CDR2 is FNYEAQ. For the CDR3, the DNA is TGTGCCAGCTCCCCGGGACAGGGAAGGACTGAAGCTTTCTTT. It is translated as CASSPGQGRTEAFF.

The V call is TRBV4-1, the J call TRBJ1-2; D gene ambiguous. The CDR3 has 15 residues. Germline CDR1 MGHRA, CDR2 YSYEKL. Trimming cost V 1 base and J 4 bases, with 13 bases left between them. This chain's CDR3 is CASSQGKRTAYGYTF. The CDR3, as DNA: TGCGCCAGCAGCCAAGGAAAAAGGACGGCCTATGGCTACACCTTC.

J is TRBJ1-2 and V is TRBV30; weak D call: TRBD1 (6 bases). In germline, CDR1 is GTSNPN, CDR2 SVGIG (reference sequence). The CDR3 sequence is 11 residues long. Trimming stripped 6 bases from V and 2 bases from J, with 7 bases between. The CDR3 nucleotides read TGTGCCTGCCAGGGGAACTATGGCTACACCTTC. Translated, it gives CACQGNYGYTF.

This sequence joins TRBV7-8 and TRBJ2-3; TRBD1 might be the D (6 bases). The CDR3 is made up of 15 amino acids. CDR1 SGHVS and CDR2 FQNEAQ come from the germline V gene. V was shortened by 4 bases and J by 1 base, with 12 bases between the two germline ends. The CDR3 reads CASSSLGAGTDTQYF. CDR3 in DNA: TGTGCCAGCAGCTCGCTGGGGGCAGGCACAGATACGCAGTATTTT.

CDR3 protein: CASRSPWDKNTEAFF. CDR3 nucleotides: TGTGCCAGCAGGTCCCCCTGGGACAAAAACACTGAAGCTTTCTTT. V and J are TRBV7-9 and TRBJ1-1, with a weak D call TRBD1 (6 bases). The CDR3 consists of 15 residues. Germline V gives CDR1 SEHNR, CDR2 FQNEAQ (reference sequence). V was clipped by 6 bases and J by 2 bases, with 16 bases between them.